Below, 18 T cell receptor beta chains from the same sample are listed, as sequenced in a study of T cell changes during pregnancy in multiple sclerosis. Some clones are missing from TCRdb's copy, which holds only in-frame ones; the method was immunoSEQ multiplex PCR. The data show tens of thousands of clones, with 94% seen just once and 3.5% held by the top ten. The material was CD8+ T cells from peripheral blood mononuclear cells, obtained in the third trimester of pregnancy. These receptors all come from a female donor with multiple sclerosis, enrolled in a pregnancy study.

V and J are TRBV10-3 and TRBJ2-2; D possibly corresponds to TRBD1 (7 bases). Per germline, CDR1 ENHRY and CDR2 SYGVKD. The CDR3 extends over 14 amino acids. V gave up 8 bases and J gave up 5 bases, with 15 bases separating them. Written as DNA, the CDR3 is TGTGCCATCTCCCAGGGGGGCGAGACCGGGGAGCTGTTTTTT. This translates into CAISQGGETGELFF.

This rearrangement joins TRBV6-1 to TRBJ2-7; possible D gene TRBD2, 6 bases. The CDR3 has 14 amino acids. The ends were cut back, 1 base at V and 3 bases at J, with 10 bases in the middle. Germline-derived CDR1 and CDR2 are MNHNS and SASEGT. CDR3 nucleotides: TGTGCCAGCAGTGAAGAGACTAGTGACTACGAGCAGTACTTC. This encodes CASSEETSDYEQYF.

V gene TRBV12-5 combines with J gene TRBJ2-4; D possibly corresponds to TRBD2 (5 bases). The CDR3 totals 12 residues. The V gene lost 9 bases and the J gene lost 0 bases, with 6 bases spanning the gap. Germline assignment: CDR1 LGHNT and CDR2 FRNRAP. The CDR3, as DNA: TGTGCTAGCGCGGGAGCCAAAAACATTCAGTACTTC. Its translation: CASAGAKNIQYF.

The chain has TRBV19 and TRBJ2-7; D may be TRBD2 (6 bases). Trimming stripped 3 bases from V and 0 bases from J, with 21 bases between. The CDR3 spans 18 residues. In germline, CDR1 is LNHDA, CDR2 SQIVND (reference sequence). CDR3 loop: CASSIGTPGDYFSYEQYF. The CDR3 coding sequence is TGTGCCAGTAGTATTGGTACTCCGGGGGATTACTTCTCCTACGAGCAGTACTTC.

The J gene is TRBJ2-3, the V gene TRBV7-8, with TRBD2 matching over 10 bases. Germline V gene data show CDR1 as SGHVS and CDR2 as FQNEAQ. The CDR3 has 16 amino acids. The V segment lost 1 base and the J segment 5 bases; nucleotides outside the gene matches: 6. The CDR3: CASSLGLAGAIDTQYF. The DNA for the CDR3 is TGTGCCAGCAGCTTAGGGCTAGCGGGAGCCATAGATACGCAGTATTTT. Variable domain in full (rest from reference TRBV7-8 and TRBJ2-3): GAGVSQSPRYKVAKRGQDVALRCDPISGHVSLFWYQQALGQGPEFLTYFQNEAQLDKSGLPSDRFFAERPEGSVSTLKIQRTQQEDSAVYLCASSLGLAGAIDTQYFGPGTRLTVL.

The CDR3 reads CSVEVPSGHSYEQYF. The CDR3 DNA reads as TGCAGCGTTGAAGTCCCTAGCGGGCACTCCTACGAGCAGTACTTC. This sequence joins TRBV29-1 and TRBJ2-7; 8 nucleotides match TRBD2. Looked up from germline, CDR1 is SQVTM and CDR2 is ANQGSEA. The CDR3 runs 15 residues. V trimming: 1 base; J trimming: 0 bases; junction bases outside the gene matches: 5.

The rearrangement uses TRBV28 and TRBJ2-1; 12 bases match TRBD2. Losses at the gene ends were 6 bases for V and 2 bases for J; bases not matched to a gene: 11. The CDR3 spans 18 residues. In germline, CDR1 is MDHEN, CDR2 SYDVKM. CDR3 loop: CASRPLTSGSHTYNEQFF. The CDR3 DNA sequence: TGTGCCAGCAGACCTTTGACTAGCGGGAGCCATACCTACAATGAGCAGTTCTTC.

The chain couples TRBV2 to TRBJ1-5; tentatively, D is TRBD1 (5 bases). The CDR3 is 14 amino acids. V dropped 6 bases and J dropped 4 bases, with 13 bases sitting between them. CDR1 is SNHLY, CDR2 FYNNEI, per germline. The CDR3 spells CASSLGEVNQPQHF. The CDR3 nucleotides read TGTGCCAGCAGCCTGGGGGAGGTTAATCAGCCCCAGCATTTT.

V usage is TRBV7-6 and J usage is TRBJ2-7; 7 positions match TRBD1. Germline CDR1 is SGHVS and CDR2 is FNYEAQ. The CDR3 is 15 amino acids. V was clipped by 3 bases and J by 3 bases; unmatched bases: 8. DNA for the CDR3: TGTGCCAGCAGCTTGGCGACAGGGTCCGGCTACGAGCAGTACTTC. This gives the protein CASSLATGSGYEQYF. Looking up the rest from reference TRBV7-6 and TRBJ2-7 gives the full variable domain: GAGVSQSPRYKVTKRGQDVALRCDPISGHVSLYWYRQALGQGPEFLTYFNYEAQQDKSGLPNDRFSAERPEGSISTLTIQRTEQRDSAMYRCASSLATGSGYEQYFGPGTRLTVT.

The CDR3 here is CASSEEAEGPYEQYF. The CDR3 nucleotides read TGTGCCAGCAGTGAAGAGGCGGAGGGGCCCTACGAGCAGTACTTC. This chain joins TRBV6-4 and TRBJ2-7, with D maybe TRBD2 (6 bases). The CDR3 runs 15 residues. Germline V gives CDR1 MRHNA, CDR2 SNTAGT. Trimming shortened V by 3 bases and J by 2 bases, and 14 bases separated the two germline ends.

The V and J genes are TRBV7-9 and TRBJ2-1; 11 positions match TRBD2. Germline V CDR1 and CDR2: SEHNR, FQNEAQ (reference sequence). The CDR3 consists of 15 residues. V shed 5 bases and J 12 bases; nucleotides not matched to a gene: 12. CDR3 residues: CASSQVAGGPSGQFF. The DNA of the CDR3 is TGTGCCAGCAGCCAAGTAGCGGGAGGGCCTAGTGGGCAGTTCTTC.

The CDR3 DNA is TGTGCCAGCAGCGTCCGGTGGACAGATACGCAGTATTTT. Its translation is CASSVRWTDTQYF. The V gene is TRBV7-2, the J gene TRBJ2-3; no reliable D call. This CDR3 has 13 residues. From germline, CDR1 is SGHTA and CDR2 FQGNSA. Trimming took off 5 bases at V and 3 bases at J, with 9 bases between the two ends.

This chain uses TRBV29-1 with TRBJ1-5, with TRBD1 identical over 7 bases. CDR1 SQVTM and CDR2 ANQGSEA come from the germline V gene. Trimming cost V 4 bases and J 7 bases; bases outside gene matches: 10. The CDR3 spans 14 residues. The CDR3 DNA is TGCAGCGTTGGGCCGACAGGGCCTGGCCAGCCCCAGCATTTT. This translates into CSVGPTGPGQPQHF.

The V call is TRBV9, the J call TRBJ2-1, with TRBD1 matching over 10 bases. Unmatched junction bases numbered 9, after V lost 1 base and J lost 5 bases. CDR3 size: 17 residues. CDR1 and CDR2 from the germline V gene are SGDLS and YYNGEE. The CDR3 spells CASSVTPRTGGNNEQFF. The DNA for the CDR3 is TGTGCCAGCAGCGTAACCCCACGGACAGGGGGGAACAATGAGCAGTTCTTC.

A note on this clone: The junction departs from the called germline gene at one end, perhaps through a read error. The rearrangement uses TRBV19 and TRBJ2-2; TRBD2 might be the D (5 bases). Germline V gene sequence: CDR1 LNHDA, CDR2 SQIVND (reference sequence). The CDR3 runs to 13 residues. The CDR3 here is CASSGLKHRGAVF. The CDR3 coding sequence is TGTGCCAGTAGTGGCCTAAAACACCGGGGAGCTGTTTTT.

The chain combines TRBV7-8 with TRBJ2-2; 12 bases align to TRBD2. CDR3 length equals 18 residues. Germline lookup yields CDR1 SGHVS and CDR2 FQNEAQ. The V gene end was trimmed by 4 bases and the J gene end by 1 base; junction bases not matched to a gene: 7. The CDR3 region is CASSSRPGLAGNTGELFF. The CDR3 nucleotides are TGTGCCAGCAGCTCAAGGCCGGGACTAGCGGGGAACACCGGGGAGCTGTTTTTT.

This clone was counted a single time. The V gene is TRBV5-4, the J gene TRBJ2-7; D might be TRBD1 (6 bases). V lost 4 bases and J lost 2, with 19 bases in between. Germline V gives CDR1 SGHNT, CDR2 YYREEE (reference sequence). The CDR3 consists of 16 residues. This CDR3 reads CASSGEQGPGAYEQYF. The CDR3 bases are TGTGCCAGCAGCGGGGAGCAGGGTCCAGGGGCCTACGAGCAGTACTTC.

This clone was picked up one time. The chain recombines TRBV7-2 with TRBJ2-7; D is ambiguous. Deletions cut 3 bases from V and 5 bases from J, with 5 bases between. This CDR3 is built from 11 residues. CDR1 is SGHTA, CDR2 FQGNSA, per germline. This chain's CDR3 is CASSFSDEQYF. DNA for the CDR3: TGTGCCAGCAGCTTTAGTGACGAGCAGTACTTC.